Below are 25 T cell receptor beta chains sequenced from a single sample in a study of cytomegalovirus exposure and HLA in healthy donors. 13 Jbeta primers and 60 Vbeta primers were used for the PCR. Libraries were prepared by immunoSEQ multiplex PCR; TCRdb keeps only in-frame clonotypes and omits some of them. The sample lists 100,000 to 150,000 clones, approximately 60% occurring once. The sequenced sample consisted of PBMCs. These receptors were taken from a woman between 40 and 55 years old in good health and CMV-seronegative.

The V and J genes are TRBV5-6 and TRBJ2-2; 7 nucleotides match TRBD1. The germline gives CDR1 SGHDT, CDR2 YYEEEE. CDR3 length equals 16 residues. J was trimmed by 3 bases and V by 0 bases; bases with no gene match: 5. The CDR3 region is CASSLEGRGYTGELFF. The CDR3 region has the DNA TGTGCCAGCAGCTTGGAGGGCAGGGGGTACACCGGGGAGCTGTTTTTT.

CDR3: CAWNVDILEAFF. The CDR3 region has the DNA TGTGCCTGGAACGTCGACATCCTCGAAGCTTTCTTT. This rearrangement joins TRBV30 to TRBJ1-1; D call uncertain. The V gene's germline CDR1 is GTSNPN and CDR2 SVGIG (reference sequence). Trimming cost V 4 bases and J 8 bases, with 14 bases left between them. This CDR3 contains 12 residues.

The CDR3 protein is CATSGPTGGEAFF. The CDR3, as DNA: TGTGCCACCAGCGGACCAACAGGGGGCGAAGCTTTCTTT. The rearrangement links TRBV15 to TRBJ1-1, with TRBD1 matching over 9 bases. From germline, CDR1 is LNHNV and CDR2 YYDKDF (reference sequence). Losses at the gene ends were 5 bases for V and 8 bases for J; bases not matched to a gene: 6. The CDR3 loop spans 13 amino acids.

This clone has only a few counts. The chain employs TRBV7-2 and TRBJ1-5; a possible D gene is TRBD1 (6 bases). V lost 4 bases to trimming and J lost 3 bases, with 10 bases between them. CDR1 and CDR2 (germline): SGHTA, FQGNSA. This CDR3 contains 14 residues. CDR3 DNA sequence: TGTGCCAGCAGCTCGGACAGTACCAATCAGCCCCAGCATTTT. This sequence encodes CASSSDSTNQPQHF.

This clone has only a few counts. CDR3 sequence (DNA): TGTGCCTGGAGTGCCCCGACTAGCGGGGGGCTAGATACGCAGTATTTT. This encodes CAWSAPTSGGLDTQYF. J is TRBJ2-3 and V is TRBV30; 13 bases line up with TRBD2. This CDR3 spans 16 amino acids. V was clipped by 1 base and J by 5 bases; unmatched bases: 6. The V gene's germline CDR1 is GTSNPN and CDR2 SVGIG (reference sequence).

CDR3: CASSFGGSNEQFF. The DNA for the CDR3 is TGCGCCAGCAGCTTTGGGGGCAGCAATGAGCAGTTCTTC. The J gene is TRBJ2-1, the V gene TRBV5-1, with D tentatively TRBD1 (6 bases). This CDR3 is 13 amino acids long. V lost 2 bases and J 6 bases, leaving 9 bases between the germline ends. Germline CDR1 SGHRS, CDR2 YFSETQ.

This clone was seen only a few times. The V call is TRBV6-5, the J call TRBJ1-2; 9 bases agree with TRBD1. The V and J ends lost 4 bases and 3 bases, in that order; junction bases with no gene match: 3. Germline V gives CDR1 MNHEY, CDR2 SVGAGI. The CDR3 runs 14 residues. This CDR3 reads CASSWGQGYYGYTF. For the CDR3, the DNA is TGTGCCAGCAGTTGGGGACAGGGCTACTATGGCTACACCTTC.

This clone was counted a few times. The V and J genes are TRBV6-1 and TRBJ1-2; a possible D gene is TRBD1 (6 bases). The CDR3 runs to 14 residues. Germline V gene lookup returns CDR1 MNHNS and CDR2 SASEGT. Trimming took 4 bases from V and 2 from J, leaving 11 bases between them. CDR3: CASSVGRGNYGYTF. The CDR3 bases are TGTGCCAGCAGTGTTGGCAGGGGAAACTATGGCTACACCTTC.

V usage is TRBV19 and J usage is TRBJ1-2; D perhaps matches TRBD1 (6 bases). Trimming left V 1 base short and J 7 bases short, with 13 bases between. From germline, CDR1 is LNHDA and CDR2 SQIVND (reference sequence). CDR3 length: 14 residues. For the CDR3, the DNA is TGTGCCAGTAGTATAGGACAGGAGGCATTTGGCTACACCTTC. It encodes CASSIGQEAFGYTF.

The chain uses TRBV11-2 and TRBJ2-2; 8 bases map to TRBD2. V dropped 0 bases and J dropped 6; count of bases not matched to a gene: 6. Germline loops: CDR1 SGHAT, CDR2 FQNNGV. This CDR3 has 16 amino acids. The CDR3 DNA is TGTGCCAGCAGCTTAGATTCACTAGCGGCGGCCGGGGAGCTGTTTTTT. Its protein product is CASSLDSLAAAGELFF.

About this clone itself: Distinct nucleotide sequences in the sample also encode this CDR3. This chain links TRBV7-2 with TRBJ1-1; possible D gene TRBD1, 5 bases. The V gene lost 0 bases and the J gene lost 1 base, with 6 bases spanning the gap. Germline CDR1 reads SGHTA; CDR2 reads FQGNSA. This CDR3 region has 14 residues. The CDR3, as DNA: TGTGCCAGCAGCTTAGCGGGGGGGAACACTGAAGCTTTCTTT. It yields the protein CASSLAGGNTEAFF.

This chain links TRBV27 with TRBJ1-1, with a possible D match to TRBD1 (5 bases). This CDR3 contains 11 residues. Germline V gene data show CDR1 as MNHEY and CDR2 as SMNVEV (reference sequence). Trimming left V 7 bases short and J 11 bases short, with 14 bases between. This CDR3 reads CASISGGSAFF. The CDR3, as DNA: TGTGCCAGCATTTCGGGGGGGTCTGCTTTCTTT.

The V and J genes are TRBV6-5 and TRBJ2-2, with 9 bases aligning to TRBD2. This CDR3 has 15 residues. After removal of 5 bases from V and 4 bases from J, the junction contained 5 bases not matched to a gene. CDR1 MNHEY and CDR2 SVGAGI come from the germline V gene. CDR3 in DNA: TGTGCCAGCAGTCGCGGGGGGGCGGTCACCGGGGAGCTGTTTTTT. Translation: CASSRGGAVTGELFF.

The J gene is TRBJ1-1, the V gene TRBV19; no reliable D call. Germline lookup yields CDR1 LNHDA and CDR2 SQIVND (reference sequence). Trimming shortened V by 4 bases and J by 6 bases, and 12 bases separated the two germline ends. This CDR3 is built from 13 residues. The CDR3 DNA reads TGTGCCAGTAGTACTTTGTTGGGAGCTGAAGCTTTCTTT. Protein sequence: CASSTLLGAEAFF.

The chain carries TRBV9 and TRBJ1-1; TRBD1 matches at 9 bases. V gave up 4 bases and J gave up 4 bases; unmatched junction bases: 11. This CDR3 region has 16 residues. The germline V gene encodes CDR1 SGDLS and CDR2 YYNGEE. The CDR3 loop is CASSPRISQGATEAFF. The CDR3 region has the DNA TGTGCCAGCAGCCCACGAATCTCACAGGGGGCCACTGAAGCTTTCTTT. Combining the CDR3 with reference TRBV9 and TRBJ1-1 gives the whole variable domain DSGVTQTPKHLITATGQRVTLRCSPRSGDLSVYWYQQSLDQGLQFLIQYYNGEERAKGNILERFSAQQFPDLHSELNLSSLELGDSALYFCASSPRISQGATEAFFGQGTRLTVV.

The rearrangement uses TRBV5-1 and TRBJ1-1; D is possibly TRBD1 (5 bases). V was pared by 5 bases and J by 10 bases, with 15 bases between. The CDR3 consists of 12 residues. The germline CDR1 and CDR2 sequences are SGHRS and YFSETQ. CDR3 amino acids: CASRREGLGAFF. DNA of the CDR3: TGCGCCAGCAGACGGGAGGGGTTAGGAGCTTTCTTT.

The CDR3 sequence: CASSPRTGNYGYTF. The CDR3 DNA reads TGTGCCAGCAGTCCGAGGACAGGGAACTATGGCTACACCTTC. The rearrangement links TRBV7-9 to TRBJ1-2; 8 bases are a match to TRBD1. The V segment lost 6 bases and the J segment 2 bases; nucleotides outside the gene matches: 5. The CDR3 sequence is 14 residues long. The germline V gene encodes CDR1 SEHNR and CDR2 FQNEAQ (reference sequence).

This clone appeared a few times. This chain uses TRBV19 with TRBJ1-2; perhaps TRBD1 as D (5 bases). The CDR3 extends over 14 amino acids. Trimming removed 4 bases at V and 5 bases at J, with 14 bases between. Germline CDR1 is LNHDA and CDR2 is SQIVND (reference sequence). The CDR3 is CASSTQGKVYGYTF. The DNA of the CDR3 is TGTGCCAGTAGTACGCAGGGAAAGGTTTATGGCTACACCTTC.

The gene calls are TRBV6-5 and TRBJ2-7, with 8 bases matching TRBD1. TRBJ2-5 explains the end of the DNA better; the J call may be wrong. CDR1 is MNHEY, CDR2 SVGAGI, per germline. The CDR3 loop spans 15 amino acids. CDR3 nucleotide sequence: TGTGCCAGCAGTTTTACGACAGGGGTCGGAGAGACCCAGTACTTC. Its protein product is CASSFTTGVGETQYF.

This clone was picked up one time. CDR3 sequence reads: CASSTRTGGFSNEKLFF. CDR3 nucleotides: TGTGCCAGCAGCACCAGGACAGGGGGCTTTTCTAATGAAAAACTGTTTTTT. This chain connects TRBV11-3 to TRBJ1-4; the match to TRBD1 covers 11 bases. V lost 5 bases, J lost 3 bases, and 8 bases stayed unmatched. Germline CDR1 SGHNT, CDR2 YENEEA. This CDR3 region has 17 residues. Full variable domain (remainder filled in from reference TRBV11-3 and TRBJ1-4): EAGVVQSPRYKIIEKKQPVAFWCNPISGHNTLYWYLQNLGQGPELLIRYENEEAVDDSQLPKDRFSAERLKGVDSTLKIQPAELGDSAVYLCASSTRTGGFSNEKLFFGSGTQLSVL.

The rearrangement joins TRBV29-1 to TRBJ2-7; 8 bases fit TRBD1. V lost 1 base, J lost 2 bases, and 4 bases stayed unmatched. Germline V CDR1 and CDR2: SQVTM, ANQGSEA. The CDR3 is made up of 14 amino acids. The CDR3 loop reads CSVEGGQVPYEQYF. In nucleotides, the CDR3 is TGCAGCGTTGAAGGGGGACAGGTCCCCTACGAGCAGTACTTC.

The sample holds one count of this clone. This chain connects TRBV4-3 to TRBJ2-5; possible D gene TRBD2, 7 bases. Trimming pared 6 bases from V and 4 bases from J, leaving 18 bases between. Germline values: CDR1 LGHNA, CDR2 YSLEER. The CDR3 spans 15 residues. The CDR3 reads CASRRRRGGGETQYF. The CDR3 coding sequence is TGCGCCAGCAGACGAAGGAGGGGAGGGGGAGAGACCCAGTACTTC.

The chain's CDR3 is CAWSRYDRGNTEAFF. DNA for the CDR3: TGTGCCTGGAGTAGATATGACAGGGGGAACACTGAAGCTTTCTTT. The gene calls are TRBV30 and TRBJ1-1, with TRBD1 matching over 8 bases. J was trimmed by 1 base and V by 2 bases; bases with no gene match: 6. There are 15 residues in the CDR3. CDR1 and CDR2 from the germline V gene are GTSNPN and SVGIG (reference sequence).

CDR3 nucleotide sequence: TGCGCCAGCAGCCAACCGACACGAAGCAATGAGCAGTTCTTC. The encoded protein is CASSQPTRSNEQFF. The V gene is TRBV4-1, the J gene TRBJ2-1; D gene uncertain. Germline-derived CDR1 and CDR2 are MGHRA and YSYEKL. V lost 2 bases, J lost 6 bases, and 11 bases lay in between. There are 14 residues in the CDR3.

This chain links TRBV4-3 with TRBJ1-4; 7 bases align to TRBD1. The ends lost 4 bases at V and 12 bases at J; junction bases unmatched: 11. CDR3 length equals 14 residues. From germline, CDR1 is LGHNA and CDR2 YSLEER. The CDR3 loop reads CASSRTGTDKELFF. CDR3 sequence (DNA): TGCGCCAGCAGCCGCACCGGGACAGACAAGGAACTGTTTTTT.